What follows are 32 T cell receptor beta chains derived from one specimen sequenced in a study of blood T cell repertoires in COVID-19. TCRdb's table, derived via immunoSEQ multiplex PCR, lists solely in-frame clones and lacks some. Here the sample spans over 200,000 clones, 70% to 90% being singletons. Sequenced sample: peripheral blood. These receptors all come from a woman between 18 and 29 years old who had recovered from COVID-19.

The J gene is TRBJ1-2, the V gene TRBV18, with a possible D match to TRBD1 (5 bases). The CDR3 has 15 amino acids. Germline CDR1 reads KGHSH; CDR2 reads LQKENI. V lost 3 bases and J 3 bases, leaving 14 bases between the germline ends. CDR3 residues: CASSPPGRGDYGYTF. The CDR3 DNA sequence: TGTGCCAGCTCACCTCCCGGACGGGGGGACTATGGCTACACCTTC.

The chain links TRBV19 to TRBJ1-1; D is unresolved. CDR1 and CDR2 (germline): LNHDA, SQIVND (reference sequence). The CDR3 is 14 amino acids. The germline V and J ends were trimmed by 6 bases and 1 base, with 12 bases remaining between them. The CDR3 DNA reads as TGTGCCAGTAGCTTTCTAGGAGGGAACACTGAAGCTTTCTTT. Translation gives CASSFLGGNTEAFF.

As to this clone: The same CDR3 also results from other DNA sequences found in this sample. The rearrangement joins TRBV19 to TRBJ2-5, with 8 positions matching TRBD1. Germline CDR1 LNHDA, CDR2 SQIVND (reference sequence). V shed 1 base and J 2 bases; nucleotides not matched to a gene: 9. This CDR3 contains 17 residues. CDR3 sequence: CASSIVQGAGRQETQYF. The CDR3 nucleotides read TGTGCCAGTAGTATAGTTCAGGGGGCGGGAAGGCAAGAGACCCAGTACTTC.

This chain uses TRBV12-3 or TRBV12-4 with TRBJ2-7; 7 nucleotides agree with TRBD1. There are 13 residues in the CDR3. The ends lost 3 bases at V and 5 bases at J; junction bases unmatched: 4. CDR3: CASSLYRGHEQYF. In DNA form, the CDR3 reads TGTGCCAGCAGTTTGTACAGGGGCCACGAGCAGTACTTC.

The rearrangement uses TRBV6-5 and TRBJ2-1; 10 bases are a match to TRBD2. V lost 2 bases and J lost 11; bases outside the gene matches: 9. The CDR3 covers 15 residues. Germline V gene lookup returns CDR1 MNHEY and CDR2 SVGAGI. The CDR3 region is CASSYEIAGGPQQFF. DNA of the CDR3: TGTGCCAGCAGTTACGAGATAGCGGGAGGACCCCAGCAGTTCTTC.

The chain combines TRBV6-5 with TRBJ1-6, with D perhaps matching TRBD1 (6 bases). The CDR3 has 16 residues. The germline V gene has CDR1 MNHEY and CDR2 SVGAGI. The ends were cut back, 2 bases at V and 7 bases at J, with 15 bases in the middle. CDR3 protein: CASSYATGLMNSPLHF. CDR3 coding DNA: TGTGCCAGCAGTTACGCGACAGGATTGATGAATTCACCCCTCCACTTT.

The rearrangement links TRBV2 to TRBJ2-7; 7 bases are a match to TRBD2. CDR1 and CDR2 (germline): SNHLY, FYNNEI. The CDR3 has 15 amino acids. V gave up 6 bases and J gave up 0 bases; unmatched junction bases: 8. The CDR3 region is CASREALADSYEQYF. CDR3 DNA: TGTGCCAGCAGGGAGGCTCTAGCGGACTCCTACGAGCAGTACTTC.

The table lists this clone with a count of one. The chain recombines TRBV19 with TRBJ2-7, with unresolved D. V was shortened by 1 base and J by 6 bases, with 4 bases between the two germline ends. There are 11 residues in the CDR3. From germline, CDR1 is LNHDA and CDR2 SQIVND (reference sequence). The CDR3 here is CASSIGGEQYF. The CDR3 DNA is TGTGCCAGTAGTATAGGAGGCGAGCAGTACTTC. Combining the CDR3 with reference TRBV19 and TRBJ2-7 gives the whole variable domain DGGITQSPKYLFRKEGQNVTLSCEQNLNHDAMYWYRQDPGQGLRLIYYSQIVNDFQKGDIAEGYSVSREKKESFPLTVTSAQKNPTAFYLCASSIGGEQYFGPGTRLTVT.

The chain uses TRBV9 and TRBJ2-1; 8 bases agree with TRBD1. V lost 3 bases and J lost 8; bases outside the gene matches: 7. There are 14 residues in the CDR3. Germline loops: CDR1 SGDLS, CDR2 YYNGEE. The CDR3 DNA reads TGTGCCAGCAGCGCGACAGGGGTCGGCGATGAGCAGTTCTTC. Amino acids: CASSATGVGDEQFF.

This clone was detected ten times or more. The chain couples TRBV11-2 to TRBJ2-5, with 7 bases aligning to TRBD2. The CDR3 runs to 14 residues. V was pared by 5 bases and J by 4 bases, with 7 bases of the junction left unmatched. Germline V lookup: CDR1 SGHAT, CDR2 FQNNGV. The CDR3 protein is CASSPAGAGETQYF. CDR3 nucleotide sequence: TGTGCCAGCAGCCCCGCGGGAGCAGGAGAGACCCAGTACTTC.

The V call is TRBV2, the J call TRBJ2-2; 12 bases map to TRBD2. V was pared by 3 bases and J by 3 bases, with 5 bases of the junction left unmatched. The CDR3 is made up of 17 amino acids. CDR1 is SNHLY and CDR2 is FYNNEI in the germline V gene. The DNA for the CDR3 is TGTGCCAGCAGTGATCTAGCGGGAGGGGGTTACACCGGGGAGCTGTTTTTT. Protein product: CASSDLAGGGYTGELFF.

The chain is built from TRBV2 and TRBJ2-1; a possible D gene is TRBD2 (6 bases). Trimming shortened V by 4 bases and J by 4 bases, and 11 bases separated the two germline ends. CDR1 and CDR2 from the germline V gene are SNHLY and FYNNEI. CDR3 length equals 14 residues. CDR3 DNA sequence: TGTGCCAGCAGTGTGGGACTTGATTACAATGAGCAGTTCTTC. Amino acids: CASSVGLDYNEQFF.

This clone turned up a few times. The genes are TRBV7-3 and TRBJ2-3; D remains unclear. The CDR3 spans 17 residues. In germline, CDR1 is SGHTA, CDR2 FQGTGA. The ends were cut back, 2 bases at V and 0 bases at J, with 15 bases in the middle. The CDR3 nucleotides read TGTGCCAGCAGCTTAGGGCCAGGCTTCCGAAGCACAGATACGCAGTATTTT. Its translation: CASSLGPGFRSTDTQYF. The full variable domain, with the rest looked up from reference TRBV7-3 and TRBJ2-3, is GAGVSQTPSNKVTEKGKYVELRCDPISGHTALYWYRQSLGQGPEFLIYFQGTGAADDSGLPNDRFFAVRPEGSVSTLKIQRTERGDSAVYLCASSLGPGFRSTDTQYFGPGTRLTVL.

The V gene is TRBV30, the J gene TRBJ1-2; D is ambiguous. Between the trimmed V and J ends, which lost 5 bases and 6 bases, there was a span of 13 bases. The CDR3 has 12 amino acids. Germline values: CDR1 GTSNPN, CDR2 SVGIG (reference sequence). The CDR3 bases are TGTGCCTGGTGGAATTTTGGGCATGGCTACACCTTC. It is translated as CAWWNFGHGYTF.

This clone turned up a few times. V and J are TRBV19 and TRBJ2-7, with TRBD2 matching 13 bases. V was clipped by 6 bases and J by 5 bases; unmatched bases: 4. Per germline, CDR1 LNHDA and CDR2 SQIVND (reference sequence). This CDR3 has 14 residues. The CDR3, as DNA: TGTGCCAGTAGCTGGACTAGCGGGAGTAACGAGCAGTACTTC. Protein product: CASSWTSGSNEQYF.

This clone was seen only a few times. The chain combines TRBV19 with TRBJ1-1, with 8 bases matching TRBD1. CDR1 is LNHDA and CDR2 is SQIVND in the germline V gene (reference sequence). The CDR3 totals 14 residues. After removal of 3 bases from V and 0 bases from J, the junction contained 0 bases not matched to a gene. The chain's CDR3 is CASSIRGLNTEAFF. The CDR3 bases are TGTGCCAGTAGTATCAGGGGGCTGAACACTGAAGCTTTCTTT.

J is TRBJ2-2 and V is TRBV6-5, with 8 bases aligning to TRBD2. V lost 4 bases to trimming and J lost 1 base; unmatched junction nucleotides: 2. Germline-derived CDR1 and CDR2 are MNHEY and SVGAGI. CDR3 length: 15 residues. CDR3 region: CASSSRGGNTGELFF. CDR3 DNA sequence: TGTGCCAGCAGTTCCCGGGGGGGGAACACCGGGGAGCTGTTTTTT.

The chain links TRBV11-1 to TRBJ2-7; D is possibly TRBD2 (5 bases). V was cut by 5 bases and J by 6 bases, with 14 bases left in between. The CDR3 consists of 13 residues. Germline CDR1 and CDR2: SGHAT and FQDESV (reference sequence). The CDR3 DNA sequence: TGTGCCAGCAGCCGCGCTAGCTTCGGCGAGCAGTACTTC. Translating gives CASSRASFGEQYF.

V usage is TRBV11-3 and J usage is TRBJ2-7, with 7 bases that match TRBD2. V lost 3 bases and J lost 3; bases outside the gene matches: 8. The CDR3 runs to 15 residues. The V gene's germline CDR1 is SGHNT and CDR2 YENEEA. The CDR3 DNA follows: TGTGCCAGCAGCTTGGCGGGAGATATGGTCTACGAGCAGTACTTC. Amino acids: CASSLAGDMVYEQYF.

The chain employs TRBV7-2 and TRBJ1-2; D ambiguous. The CDR3 totals 14 residues. Germline assignment: CDR1 SGHTA and CDR2 FQGNSA. V was trimmed by 2 bases and J by 2 bases, leaving 9 bases between them. For the CDR3, the DNA is TGTGCCAGCAGCTTATCGAGGCAGAACTATGGCTACACCTTC. Protein: CASSLSRQNYGYTF.

This chain connects TRBV15 to TRBJ2-3, with 9 nucleotides matching TRBD2. The CDR3 runs 17 residues. Trimming at V came to 0 bases and at J to 2 bases, leaving 6 bases not matched to a gene. Germline V gene sequence: CDR1 LNHNV, CDR2 YYDKDF (reference sequence). CDR3 DNA sequence: TGTGCCACCAGCAGAGATCGTTTAGCGGGGGCCACAGATACGCAGTATTTT. It codes for CATSRDRLAGATDTQYF.

V is TRBV5-1 and J is TRBJ1-3; D gene unclear. The CDR3 runs to 15 residues. Per the germline V gene, CDR1 is SGHRS and CDR2 is YFSETQ. Trimming cost V 1 base and J 0 bases, with 8 bases left between them. CDR3 sequence (DNA): TGCGCCAGCAGCTTGAGCTACGGCTCTGGAAACACCATATATTTT. It encodes CASSLSYGSGNTIYF.

In its sample, this clone was seen once. The same CDR3 arises from other DNA sequences in this sample as well. The rearrangement links TRBV30 to TRBJ1-1, with D unclear. The CDR3 runs to 12 residues. V was cut by 0 bases and J by 5 bases, with 7 bases left in between. Germline lookup yields CDR1 GTSNPN and CDR2 SVGIG (reference sequence). As DNA, the CDR3 is TGTGCCTGGAGTGTATCGGTTACTGAAGCTTTCTTT. It is translated as CAWSVSVTEAFF. Together with reference TRBV30 and TRBJ1-1, the CDR3 gives the full variable domain: SQTIHQWPATLVQPVGSPLSLECTVEGTSNPNLYWYRQAAGRGLQLLFYSVGIGQISSEVPQNLSASRPQDRQFILSSKKLLLSDSGFYLCAWSVSVTEAFFGQGTRLTVV.

This chain connects TRBV7-7 to TRBJ2-1; weak D call: TRBD2 (6 bases). The CDR3 is 17 residues long. Trimming took off 1 base at V and 0 bases at J, with 13 bases between the two ends. Germline CDR1 is SSHAT and CDR2 is FNYEAQ (reference sequence). The CDR3 region has the DNA TGTGCCAGCAGCTTAGTGGGCGGGATGAGCTCCTACAATGAGCAGTTCTTC. It codes for CASSLVGGMSSYNEQFF.

The chain joins TRBV19 to TRBJ1-1; possibly TRBD1 for D (5 bases). The germline CDR1 and CDR2 sequences are LNHDA and SQIVND (reference sequence). The CDR3 is 12 residues long. The V end lost 10 bases, the J end lost 1 base, and 10 bases lay between the germline ends. The CDR3, as DNA: TGTGCCACACTCAGGGCGAACACTGAAGCTTTCTTT. It encodes CATLRANTEAFF.

The rearrangement joins TRBV5-6 to TRBJ2-5, with 7 bases lining up with TRBD1. Germline CDR1 and CDR2: SGHDT and YYEEEE. The trim removed 4 bases at V and 2 bases at J, leaving 11 bases unmatched. The CDR3 covers 16 residues. The CDR3, as DNA: TGTGCCAGCAGCCTAACGACAGGGAAGAGGCAAGAGACCCAGTACTTC. Protein product: CASSLTTGKRQETQYF.

The chain has TRBV13 and TRBJ1-1; D is unresolved. V lost 1 base to trimming and J lost 7 bases, with 19 bases between them. This CDR3 spans 16 amino acids. Germline-derived CDR1 and CDR2 are PRHDT and FYEKMQ (reference sequence). Written as DNA, the CDR3 is TGTGCCAGCAGCTTAGTATCTGGGCCTCTTTTCGGTGAAGCTTTCTTT. It codes for CASSLVSGPLFGEAFF.

V gene TRBV6-5 combines with J gene TRBJ1-2; 9 positions match TRBD1. The junction had 4 bases not matched to a gene; V was cut back by 6 bases and J by 8 bases. CDR3 length equals 12 residues. Germline CDR1 is MNHEY and CDR2 is SVGAGI. CDR3 coding DNA: TGTGCCAGCAGACAGGGGGCGAGGGGCTACACCTTC. This sequence encodes CASRQGARGYTF.

This clone appeared once. The chain is built from TRBV7-2 and TRBJ1-3, with a possible D match to TRBD1 (5 bases). Germline CDR1 and CDR2: SGHTA and FQGNSA. CDR3 length equals 16 residues. V lost 8 bases and J lost 0, with 17 bases in between. The CDR3 protein is CASGRAGTPSGNTIYF. CDR3 sequence (DNA): TGTGCCAGCGGTCGCGCGGGGACTCCCTCTGGAAACACCATATATTTT.

This clone was recorded a few times. V usage is TRBV6-5 and J usage is TRBJ2-1; unclear D gene. The V and J ends lost 5 bases and 6 bases respectively, with 8 bases between them. This CDR3 is built from 12 residues. Germline values: CDR1 MNHEY, CDR2 SVGAGI. For the CDR3, the DNA is TGTGCCAGCAGTCCCCTAGGCAATGAGCAGTTCTTC. This codes for CASSPLGNEQFF.

This chain joins TRBV30 and TRBJ1-1; no clear D. This CDR3 is 13 amino acids long. From germline, CDR1 is GTSNPN and CDR2 SVGIG (reference sequence). Trimming took 4 bases from V and 0 from J, leaving 9 bases between them. CDR3 DNA: TGTGCCTGGACCGTGGGCGTGAACACTGAAGCTTTCTTT. Its protein product is CAWTVGVNTEAFF.

The rearrangement uses TRBV9 and TRBJ1-6; D not certain. There are 14 residues in the CDR3. Trimming took 1 base from V and 14 from J, leaving 16 bases between them. Germline CDR1 SGDLS, CDR2 YYNGEE. The DNA of the CDR3 is TGTGCCAGCAGCGTATCGGGGTCCCCGGTGGCCCTCCACTTT. Its protein product is CASSVSGSPVALHF.